This T cell receptor (beta chain) was identified in a study of radiation and T cells in renal cell carcinoma. Study-wide background: Nephrectomy followed 15 Gy stereotactic body radiation by 4 weeks. Study-level results: Baseline intratumoral clonotype presence is unknown without pretreatment biopsies.

Germline V gene lookup returns CDR1 MDHEN and CDR2 SYDVKM. The CDR3 covers 14 residues. The ends were cut back, 3 bases at V and 4 bases at J, with 12 bases in the middle. Time point defined: blood 2 weeks post-SBRT. Treatment here: 15 Gy SBRT to primary tumor, nephrectomy 4 weeks later. Radiation-treated patients gave blood at baseline, week 2 and week 4. The tumor was a clear cell renal cell carcinoma. This clone was seen only a few times. Its antigen is currently unknown. The data were produced by immunoSEQ multiplex PCR, yet TCRdb's version contains in-frame clones alone and is incomplete. The sample comprises more than 75,000 clones, around 85% of which are singletons, and 20% to 25% rests with the top ten.

Here the sequenced sample was blood, taken from a patient whose treatment included radiotherapy and nephrectomy. This rearrangement joins TRBV28 to TRBJ1-2; D not certain. This clonotype originated in a woman between 50 and 59 years old with renal cell carcinoma. The CDR3 sequence is CASSLDQALYGYTF. The CDR3, as DNA: TGTGCCAGCAGTTTGGACCAGGCACTCTATGGCTACACCTTC.